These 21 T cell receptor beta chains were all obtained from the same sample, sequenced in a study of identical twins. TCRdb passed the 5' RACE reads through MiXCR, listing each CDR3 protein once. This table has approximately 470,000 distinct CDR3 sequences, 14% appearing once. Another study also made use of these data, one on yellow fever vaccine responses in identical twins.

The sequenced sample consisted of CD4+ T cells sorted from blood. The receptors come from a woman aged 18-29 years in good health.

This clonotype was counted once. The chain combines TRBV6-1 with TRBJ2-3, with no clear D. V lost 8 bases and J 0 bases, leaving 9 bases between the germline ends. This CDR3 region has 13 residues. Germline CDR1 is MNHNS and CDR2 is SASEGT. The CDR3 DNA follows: TGTGCCAGCTCCCCAGCTAGCACAGATACGCAGTATTTT. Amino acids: CASSPASTDTQYF.

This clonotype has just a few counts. The chain's CDR3 is CASSPFASGGSPLHF. DNA of the CDR3: TGTGCCAGCAGCCCATTTGCCTCCGGTGGTTCACCCCTCCACTTT. The chain employs TRBV2 and TRBJ1-6; the D is unclear. Germline V gene data show CDR1 as SNHLY and CDR2 as FYNNEI. The CDR3 extends over 15 amino acids. Trimming left V 6 bases short and J 9 bases short, with 18 bases between.

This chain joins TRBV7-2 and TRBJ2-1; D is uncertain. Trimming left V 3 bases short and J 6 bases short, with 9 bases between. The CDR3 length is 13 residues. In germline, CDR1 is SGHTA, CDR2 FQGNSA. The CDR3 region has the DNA TGTGCCAGCAGCTTCGACTGGGGCAATGAGCAGTTCTTC. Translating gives CASSFDWGNEQFF.

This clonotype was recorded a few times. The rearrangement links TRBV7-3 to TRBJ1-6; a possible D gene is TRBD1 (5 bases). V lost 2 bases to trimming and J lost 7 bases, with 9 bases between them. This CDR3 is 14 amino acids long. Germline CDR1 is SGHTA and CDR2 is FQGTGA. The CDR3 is CASSLQGWNSPLHF. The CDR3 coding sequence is TGTGCCAGCAGCTTACAGGGTTGGAATTCACCCCTCCACTTT.

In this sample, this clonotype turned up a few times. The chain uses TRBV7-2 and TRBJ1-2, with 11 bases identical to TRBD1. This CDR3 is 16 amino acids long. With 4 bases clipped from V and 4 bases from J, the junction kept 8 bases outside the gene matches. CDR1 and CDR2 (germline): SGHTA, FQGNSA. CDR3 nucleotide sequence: TGTGCCAGCAGCTCCGGACAGGGGGCGAGCGCCTATGGCTACACCTTC. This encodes CASSSGQGASAYGYTF.

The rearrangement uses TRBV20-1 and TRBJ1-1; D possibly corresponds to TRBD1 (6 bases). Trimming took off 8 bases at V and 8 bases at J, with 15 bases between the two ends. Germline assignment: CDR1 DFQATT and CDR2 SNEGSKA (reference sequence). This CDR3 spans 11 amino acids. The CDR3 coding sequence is TGCAGTCTAAACAGGGCAGGGGAAGCTTTCTTT. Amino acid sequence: CSLNRAGEAFF.

Here the CDR3 DNA reads TGCAGTGCTTGGACAGGGGGCTACACCTTC. Translated: CSAWTGGYTF. V is TRBV20-1 and J is TRBJ1-2, with 8 bases fitting TRBD1. The V segment lost 5 bases and the J segment 8 bases; nucleotides outside the gene matches: 1. From germline, CDR1 is DFQATT and CDR2 SNEGSKA (reference sequence). The CDR3 covers 10 residues.

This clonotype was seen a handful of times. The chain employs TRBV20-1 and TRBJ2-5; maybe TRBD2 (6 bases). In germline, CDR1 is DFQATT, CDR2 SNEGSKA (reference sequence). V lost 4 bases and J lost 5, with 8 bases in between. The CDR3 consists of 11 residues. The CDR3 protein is CSAIAGETQYF. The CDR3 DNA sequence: TGCAGTGCTATCGCGGGGGAGACCCAGTACTTC.

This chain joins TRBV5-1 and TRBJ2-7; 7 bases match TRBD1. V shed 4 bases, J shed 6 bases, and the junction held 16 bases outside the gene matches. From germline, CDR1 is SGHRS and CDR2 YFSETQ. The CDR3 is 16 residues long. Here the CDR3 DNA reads TGCGCCAGCAGCAGCCAGACAGGGCTGACTTATCCCGAGCAGTACTTC. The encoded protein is CASSSQTGLTYPEQYF.

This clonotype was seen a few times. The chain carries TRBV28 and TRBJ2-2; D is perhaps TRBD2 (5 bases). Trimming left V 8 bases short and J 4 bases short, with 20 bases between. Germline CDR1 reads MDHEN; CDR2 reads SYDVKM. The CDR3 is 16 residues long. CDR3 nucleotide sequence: TGTGCCAGCGGAGTTGGTGGAGGAGGTAGCACCGGGGAGCTGTTTTTT. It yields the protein CASGVGGGGSTGELFF.

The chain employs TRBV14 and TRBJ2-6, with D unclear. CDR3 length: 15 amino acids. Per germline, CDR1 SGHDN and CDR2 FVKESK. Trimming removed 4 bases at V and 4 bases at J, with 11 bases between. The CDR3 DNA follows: TGTGCCAGCAGCCTCCGACTCGGGGGGGCCAACGTCCTGACTTTC. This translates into CASSLRLGGANVLTF.

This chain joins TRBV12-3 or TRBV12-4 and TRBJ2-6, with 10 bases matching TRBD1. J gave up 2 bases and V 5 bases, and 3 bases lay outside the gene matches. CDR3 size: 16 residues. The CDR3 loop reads CASSLGQGAGANVLTF. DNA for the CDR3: TGTGCCAGCAGTCTTGGACAGGGGGCTGGGGCCAACGTCCTGACTTTC.

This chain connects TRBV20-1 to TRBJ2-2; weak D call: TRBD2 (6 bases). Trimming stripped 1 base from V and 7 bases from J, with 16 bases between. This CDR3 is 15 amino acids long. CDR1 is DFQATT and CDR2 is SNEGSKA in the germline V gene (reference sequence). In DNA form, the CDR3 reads TGCAGTGCTAGAGCTGCAGGGAGGTTGGGCGGGGAGCTGTTTTTT. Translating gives CSARAAGRLGGELFF.

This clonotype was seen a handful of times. CDR3 nucleotide sequence: TGCGCCAGCAGCCGATCGGGACAGGGATCGGGGGAGCAGTACTTC. It codes for CASSRSGQGSGEQYF. The chain links TRBV4-1 to TRBJ2-7, with 9 bases identical to TRBD1. V lost 4 bases, J lost 7 bases, and 11 bases stayed unmatched. CDR3 length: 15 amino acids. Germline V gene lookup returns CDR1 MGHRA and CDR2 YSYEKL.

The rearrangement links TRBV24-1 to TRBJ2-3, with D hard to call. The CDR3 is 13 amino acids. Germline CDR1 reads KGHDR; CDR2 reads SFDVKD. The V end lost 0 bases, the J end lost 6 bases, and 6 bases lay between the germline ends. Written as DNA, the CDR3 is TGTGCCACCAGTGATTTGCCATCGGATACGCAGTATTTT. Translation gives CATSDLPSDTQYF.

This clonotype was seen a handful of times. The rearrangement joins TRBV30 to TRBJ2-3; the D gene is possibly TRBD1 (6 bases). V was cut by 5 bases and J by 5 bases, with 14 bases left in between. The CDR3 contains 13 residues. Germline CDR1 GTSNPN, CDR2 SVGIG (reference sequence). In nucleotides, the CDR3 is TGTGCCTGGGCCCAGGGGAGTAAAGATACGCAGTATTTT. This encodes CAWAQGSKDTQYF. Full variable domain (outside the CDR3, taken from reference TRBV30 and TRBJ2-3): SQTIHQWPATLVQPVGSPLSLECTVEGTSNPNLYWYRQAAGRGLQLLFYSVGIGQISSEVPQNLSASRPQDRQFILSSKKLLLSDSGFYLCAWAQGSKDTQYFGPGTRLTVL.

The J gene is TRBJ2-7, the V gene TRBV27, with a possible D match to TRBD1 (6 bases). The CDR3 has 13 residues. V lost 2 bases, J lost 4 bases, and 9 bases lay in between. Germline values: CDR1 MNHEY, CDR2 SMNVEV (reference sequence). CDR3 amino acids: CASSLRDTYEQYF. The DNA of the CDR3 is TGTGCCAGCAGTTTACGGGACACATACGAGCAGTACTTC.

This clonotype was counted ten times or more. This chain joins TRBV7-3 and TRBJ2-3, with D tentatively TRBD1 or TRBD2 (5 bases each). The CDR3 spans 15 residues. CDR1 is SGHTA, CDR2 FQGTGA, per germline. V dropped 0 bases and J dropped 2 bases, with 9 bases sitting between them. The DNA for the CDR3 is TGTGCCAGCAGCTTAACAGGGACCCTCACAGATACGCAGTATTTT. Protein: CASSLTGTLTDTQYF.

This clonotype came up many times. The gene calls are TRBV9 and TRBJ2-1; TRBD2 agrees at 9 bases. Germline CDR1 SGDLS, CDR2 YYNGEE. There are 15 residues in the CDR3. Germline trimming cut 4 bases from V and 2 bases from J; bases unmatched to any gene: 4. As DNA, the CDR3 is TGTGCCAGCAGCCCGACTAGCGGTCCCTACAATGAGCAGTTCTTC. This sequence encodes CASSPTSGPYNEQFF.

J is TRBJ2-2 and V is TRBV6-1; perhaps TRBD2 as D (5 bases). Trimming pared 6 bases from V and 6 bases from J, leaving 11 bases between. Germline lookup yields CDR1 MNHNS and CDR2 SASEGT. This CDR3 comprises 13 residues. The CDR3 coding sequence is TGTGCCAGCAGGCGGGCCGAAGCCGGGGAGCTGTTTTTT. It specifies CASRRAEAGELFF.

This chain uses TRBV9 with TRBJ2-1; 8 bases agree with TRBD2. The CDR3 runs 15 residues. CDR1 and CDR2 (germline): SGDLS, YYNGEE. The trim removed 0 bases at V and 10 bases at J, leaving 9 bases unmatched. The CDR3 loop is CASSVVAGLDNEQFF. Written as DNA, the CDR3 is TGTGCCAGCAGCGTAGTGGCGGGACTAGATAACGAGCAGTTCTTC.